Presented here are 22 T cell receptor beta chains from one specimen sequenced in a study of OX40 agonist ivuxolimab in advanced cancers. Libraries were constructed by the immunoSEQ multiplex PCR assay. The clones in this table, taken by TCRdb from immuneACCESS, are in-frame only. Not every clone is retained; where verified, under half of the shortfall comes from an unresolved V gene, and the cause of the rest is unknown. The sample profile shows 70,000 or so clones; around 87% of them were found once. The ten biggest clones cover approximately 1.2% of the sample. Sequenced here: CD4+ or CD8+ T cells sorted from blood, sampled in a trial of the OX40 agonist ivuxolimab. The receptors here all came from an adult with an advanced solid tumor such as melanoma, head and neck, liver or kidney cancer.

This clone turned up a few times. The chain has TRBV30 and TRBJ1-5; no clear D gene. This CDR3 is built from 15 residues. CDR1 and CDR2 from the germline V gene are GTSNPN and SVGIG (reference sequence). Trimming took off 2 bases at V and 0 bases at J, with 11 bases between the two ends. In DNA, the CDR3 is TGTGCCTGGAGTTTGGAAGGGTATAGCAATCAGCCCCAGCATTTT. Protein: CAWSLEGYSNQPQHF.

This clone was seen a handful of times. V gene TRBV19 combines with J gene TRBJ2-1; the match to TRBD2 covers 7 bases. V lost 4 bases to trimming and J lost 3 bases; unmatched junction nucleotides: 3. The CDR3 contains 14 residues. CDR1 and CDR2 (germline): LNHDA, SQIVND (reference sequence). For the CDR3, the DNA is TGTGCCAGTAGTAAGCGGGGTAACTACAATGAGCAGTTCTTC. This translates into CASSKRGNYNEQFF.

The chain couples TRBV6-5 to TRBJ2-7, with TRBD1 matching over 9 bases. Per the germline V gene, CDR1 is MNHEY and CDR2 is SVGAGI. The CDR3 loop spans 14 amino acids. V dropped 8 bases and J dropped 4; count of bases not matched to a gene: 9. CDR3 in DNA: TGTGCCAGCGCCACGGGACAGGGAGGGTACGAGCAGTACTTC. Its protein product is CASATGQGGYEQYF.

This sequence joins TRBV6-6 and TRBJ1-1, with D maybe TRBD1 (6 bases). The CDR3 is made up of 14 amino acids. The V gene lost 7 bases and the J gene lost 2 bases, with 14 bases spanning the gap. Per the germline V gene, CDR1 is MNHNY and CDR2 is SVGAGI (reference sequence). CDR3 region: CASIKAGANTEAFF. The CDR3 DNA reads TGTGCCAGCATCAAGGCGGGGGCTAACACTGAAGCTTTCTTT.

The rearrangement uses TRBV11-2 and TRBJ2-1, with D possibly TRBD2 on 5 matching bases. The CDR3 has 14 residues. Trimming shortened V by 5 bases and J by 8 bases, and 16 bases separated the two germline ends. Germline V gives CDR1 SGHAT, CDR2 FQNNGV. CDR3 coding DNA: TGTGCCAGCAGCCATGCCGGGGTTCGCGATGAGCAGTTCTTC. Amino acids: CASSHAGVRDEQFF.

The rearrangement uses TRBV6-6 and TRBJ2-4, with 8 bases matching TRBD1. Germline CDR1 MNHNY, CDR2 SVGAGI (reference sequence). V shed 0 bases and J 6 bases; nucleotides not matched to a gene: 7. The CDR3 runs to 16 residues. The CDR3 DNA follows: TGTGCCAGCAGTTACTCTGGACAGGGTGGGGGAAACATTCAGTACTTC. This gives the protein CASSYSGQGGGNIQYF.

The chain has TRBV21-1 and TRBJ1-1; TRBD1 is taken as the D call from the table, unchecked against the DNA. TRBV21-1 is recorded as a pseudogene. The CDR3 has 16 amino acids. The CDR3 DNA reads TGTGCCAGCAGCAAAGCGGACAGGGAAAGGAACACTGAAGCTTTCTTT. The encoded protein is CASSKADRERNTEAFF.

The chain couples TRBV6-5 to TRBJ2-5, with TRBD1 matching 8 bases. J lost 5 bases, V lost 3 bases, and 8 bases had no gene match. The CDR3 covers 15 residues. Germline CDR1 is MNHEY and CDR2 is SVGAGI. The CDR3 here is CASSYWQGAGETQYF. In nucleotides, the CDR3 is TGTGCCAGCAGTTATTGGCAGGGGGCGGGGGAGACCCAGTACTTC.

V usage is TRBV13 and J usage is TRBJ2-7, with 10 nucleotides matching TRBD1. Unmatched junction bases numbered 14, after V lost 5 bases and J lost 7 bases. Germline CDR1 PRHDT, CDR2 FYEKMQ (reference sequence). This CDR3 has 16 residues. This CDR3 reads CASSPGGQGVRGEQYF. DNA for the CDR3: TGTGCCAGCAGCCCCGGAGGACAGGGGGTACGAGGGGAGCAGTACTTC.

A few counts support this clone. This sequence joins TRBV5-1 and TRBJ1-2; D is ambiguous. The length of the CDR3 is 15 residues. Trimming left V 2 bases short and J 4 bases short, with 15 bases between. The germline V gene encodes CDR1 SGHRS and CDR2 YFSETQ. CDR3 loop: CASSFVGVAGYGYTF. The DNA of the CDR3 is TGCGCCAGCAGCTTTGTCGGGGTTGCCGGCTATGGCTACACCTTC.

The CDR3 coding sequence is TGTGCCAGCAGCCCAGTCTTGGTCGGGACCCAGTACTTC. Translated: CASSPVLVGTQYF. The chain recombines TRBV7-9 with TRBJ2-5; D uncertain. The germline gives CDR1 SEHNR, CDR2 FQNEAQ (reference sequence). The V end lost 5 bases, the J end lost 7 bases, and 14 bases lay between the germline ends. This CDR3 is built from 13 residues.

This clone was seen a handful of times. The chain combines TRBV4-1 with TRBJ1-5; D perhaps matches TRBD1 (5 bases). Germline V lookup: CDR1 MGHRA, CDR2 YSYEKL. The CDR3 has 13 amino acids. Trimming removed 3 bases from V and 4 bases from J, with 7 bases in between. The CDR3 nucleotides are TGCGCCAGCAGCCAGTGGGGGAATCAGCCCCAGCATTTT. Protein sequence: CASSQWGNQPQHF.

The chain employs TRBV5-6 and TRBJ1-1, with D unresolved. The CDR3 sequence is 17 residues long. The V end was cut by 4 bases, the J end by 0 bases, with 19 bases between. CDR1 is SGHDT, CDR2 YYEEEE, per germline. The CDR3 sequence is CASSPLFGQPMNTEAFF. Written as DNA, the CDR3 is TGTGCCAGCAGCCCGCTTTTTGGGCAGCCGATGAACACTGAAGCTTTCTTT.

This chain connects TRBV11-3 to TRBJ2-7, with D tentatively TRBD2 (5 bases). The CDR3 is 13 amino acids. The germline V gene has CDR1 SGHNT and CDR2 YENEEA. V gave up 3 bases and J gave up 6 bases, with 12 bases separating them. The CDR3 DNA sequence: TGTGCCAGCAGCTTTGCCGGGGTTGCCGAGCAGTACTTC. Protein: CASSFAGVAEQYF.

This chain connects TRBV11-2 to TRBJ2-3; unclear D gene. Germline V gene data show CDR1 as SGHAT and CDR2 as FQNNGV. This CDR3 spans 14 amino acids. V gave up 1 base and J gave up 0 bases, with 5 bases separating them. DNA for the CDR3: TGTGCCAGCAGCTTAGTCGGCAGCACAGATACGCAGTATTTT. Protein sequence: CASSLVGSTDTQYF. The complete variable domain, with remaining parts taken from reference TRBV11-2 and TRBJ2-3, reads EAGVAQSPRYKIIEKRQSVAFWCNPISGHATLYWYQQILGQGPKLLIQFQNNGVVDDSQLPKDRFSAERLKGVDSTLKIQPAKLEDSAVYLCASSLVGSTDTQYFGPGTRLTVL.

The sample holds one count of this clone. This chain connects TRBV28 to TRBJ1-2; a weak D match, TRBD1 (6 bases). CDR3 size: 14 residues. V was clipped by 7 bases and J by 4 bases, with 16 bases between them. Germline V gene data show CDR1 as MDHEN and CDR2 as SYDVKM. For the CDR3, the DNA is TGTGCCAGCAATCTTATCAGGGGTTCCTATGGCTACACCTTC. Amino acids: CASNLIRGSYGYTF.

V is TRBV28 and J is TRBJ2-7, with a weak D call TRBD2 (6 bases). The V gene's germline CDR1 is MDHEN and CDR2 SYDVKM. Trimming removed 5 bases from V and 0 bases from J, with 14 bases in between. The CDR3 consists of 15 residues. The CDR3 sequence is CASSPHRGISYEQYF. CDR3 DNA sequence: TGTGCCAGCAGTCCGCACCGGGGGATCTCCTACGAGCAGTACTTC.

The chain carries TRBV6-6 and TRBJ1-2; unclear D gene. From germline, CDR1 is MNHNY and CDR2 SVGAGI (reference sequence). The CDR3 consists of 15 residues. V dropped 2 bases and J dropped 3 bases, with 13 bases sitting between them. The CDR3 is CASSYVGNSHYGYTF. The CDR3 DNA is TGTGCCAGCAGTTACGTGGGGAATTCCCACTATGGCTACACCTTC.

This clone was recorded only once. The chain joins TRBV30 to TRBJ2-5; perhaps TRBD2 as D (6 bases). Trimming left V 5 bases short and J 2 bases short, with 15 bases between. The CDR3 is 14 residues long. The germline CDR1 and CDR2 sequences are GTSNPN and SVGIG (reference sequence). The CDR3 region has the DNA TGTGCCTGGGACGGGACTGGATCTCAAGAGACCCAGTACTTC. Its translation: CAWDGTGSQETQYF.

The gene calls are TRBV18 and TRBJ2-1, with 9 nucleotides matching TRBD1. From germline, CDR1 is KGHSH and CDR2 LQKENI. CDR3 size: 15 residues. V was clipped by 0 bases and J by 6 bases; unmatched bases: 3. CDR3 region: CASSPPGQGGNEQFF. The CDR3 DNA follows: TGTGCCAGCTCACCACCGGGACAGGGTGGCAATGAGCAGTTCTTC.

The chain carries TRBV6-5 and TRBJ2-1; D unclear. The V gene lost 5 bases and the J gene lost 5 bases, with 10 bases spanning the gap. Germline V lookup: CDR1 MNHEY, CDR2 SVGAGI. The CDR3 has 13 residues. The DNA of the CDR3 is TGTGCCAGCAGTGAAGAGCCGCACAATGAGCAGTTCTTC. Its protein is CASSEEPHNEQFF.

Here the CDR3 DNA reads TGTGCCAGCAGCCCAAAGCTGACCTCCTACGAGCAGTACTTC. Translating it yields CASSPKLTSYEQYF. The V gene is TRBV11-1, the J gene TRBJ2-7, with no clear D. V shed 5 bases and J shed 0 bases, with 11 bases lying between them. Germline V gene lookup returns CDR1 SGHAT and CDR2 FQDESV (reference sequence). The CDR3 runs 14 residues.